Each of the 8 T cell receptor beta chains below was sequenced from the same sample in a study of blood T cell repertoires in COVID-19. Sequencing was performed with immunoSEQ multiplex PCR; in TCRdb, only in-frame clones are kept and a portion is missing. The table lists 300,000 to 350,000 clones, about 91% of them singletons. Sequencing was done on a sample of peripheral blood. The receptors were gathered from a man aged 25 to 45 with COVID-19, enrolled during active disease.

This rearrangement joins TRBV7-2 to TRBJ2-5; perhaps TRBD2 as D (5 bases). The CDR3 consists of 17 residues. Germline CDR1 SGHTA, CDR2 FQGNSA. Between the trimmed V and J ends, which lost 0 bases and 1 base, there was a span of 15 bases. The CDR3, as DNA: TGTGCCAGCAGCTTAGCTGGGAATAGACTACGCCAAGAGACCCAGTACTTC. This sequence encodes CASSLAGNRLRQETQYF.

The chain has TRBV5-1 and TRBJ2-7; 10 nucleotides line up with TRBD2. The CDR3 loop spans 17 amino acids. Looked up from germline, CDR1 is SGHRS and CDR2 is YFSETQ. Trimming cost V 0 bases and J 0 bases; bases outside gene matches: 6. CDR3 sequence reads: CASSLVASGGSSYEQYF. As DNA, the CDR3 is TGCGCCAGCAGCTTGGTGGCTAGCGGGGGTAGCTCCTACGAGCAGTACTTC.

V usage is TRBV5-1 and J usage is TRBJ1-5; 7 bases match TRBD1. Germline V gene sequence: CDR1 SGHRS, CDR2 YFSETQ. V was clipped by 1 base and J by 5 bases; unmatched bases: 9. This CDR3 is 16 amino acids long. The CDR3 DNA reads TGCGCCAGCAGCTTGACAGGGGCGCGCGGGGATCAGCCCCAGCATTTT. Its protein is CASSLTGARGDQPQHF.

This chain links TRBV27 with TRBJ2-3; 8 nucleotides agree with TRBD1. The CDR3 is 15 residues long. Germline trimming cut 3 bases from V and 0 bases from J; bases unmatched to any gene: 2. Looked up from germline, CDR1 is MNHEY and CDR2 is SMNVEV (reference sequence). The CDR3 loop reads CASSFGQGSTDTQYF. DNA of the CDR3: TGTGCCAGCAGTTTTGGACAGGGAAGCACAGATACGCAGTATTTT.

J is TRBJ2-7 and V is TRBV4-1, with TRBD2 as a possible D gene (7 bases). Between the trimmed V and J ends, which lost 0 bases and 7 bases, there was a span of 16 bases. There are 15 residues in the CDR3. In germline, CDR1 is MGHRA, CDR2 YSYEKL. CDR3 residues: CASSQDAGALWEQYF. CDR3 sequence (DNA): TGCGCCAGCAGCCAAGATGCGGGGGCCCTCTGGGAGCAGTACTTC.

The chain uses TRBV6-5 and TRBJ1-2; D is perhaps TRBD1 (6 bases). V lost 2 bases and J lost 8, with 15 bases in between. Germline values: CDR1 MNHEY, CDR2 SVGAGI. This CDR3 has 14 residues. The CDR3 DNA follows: TGTGCCAGCAGTTACGGGGGCCCAGGGGTCGGCTACACCTTC. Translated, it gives CASSYGGPGVGYTF.

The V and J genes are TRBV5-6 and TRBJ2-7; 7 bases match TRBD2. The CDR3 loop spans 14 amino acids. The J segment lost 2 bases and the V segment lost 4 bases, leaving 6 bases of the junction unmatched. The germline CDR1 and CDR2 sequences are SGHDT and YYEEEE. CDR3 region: CASSGEGLTYEQYF. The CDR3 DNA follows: TGTGCCAGCAGCGGGGAGGGCCTGACCTACGAGCAGTACTTC.

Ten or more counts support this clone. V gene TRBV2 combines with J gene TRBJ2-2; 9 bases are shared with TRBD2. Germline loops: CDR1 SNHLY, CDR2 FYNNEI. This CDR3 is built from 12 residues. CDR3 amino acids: CGSSGRQGVLFF. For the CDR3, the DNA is TGTGGTAGTAGCGGGAGACAAGGAGTGCTGTTTTTT. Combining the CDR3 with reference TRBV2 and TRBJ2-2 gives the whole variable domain EPEVTQTPSHQVTQMGQEVILRCVPISNHLYFYWYRQILGQKVEFLVSFYNNEISEKSEIFDDQFSVERPDGSNFTLKIRSTKLEDSAMYFCGSSGRQGVLFFGEGSRLTVL.